This is a list of T cell receptor beta chains from one sample in a study of T cells in localized non-small cell lung cancer. Method: immunoSEQ multiplex PCR; TCRdb's copy keeps in-frame clones and lacks some. The sample consists of roughly 20,000 clones, around 89% of them appearing once. The sequenced sample was peripheral blood, obtained before any cancer treatment. These receptors were obtained from a man aged 40 to 70 with stage I lung adenocarcinoma. Both conserved end residues are part of each CDR3. The D gene is left open where the match is weak. Only some rows state a clone size, as once, few, many or a class for expanded clones.

CASSLGRLAGETGELFF	TGTGCCAGCAGCTTGGGACGCCTAGCGGGAGAAACCGGGGAGCTGTTTTTT	TRBD2	TRBV7-2	NA	TRBJ2-2
CASSLANTDTQYF	TGTGCCAGCAGCTTGGCGAACACAGATACGCAGTATTTT	NA	TRBV5-4	NA	TRBJ2-3
CASSQEMVGPGNQPQHF	TGTGCCAGCAGCCAAGAAATGGTGGGTCCAGGGAATCAGCCCCAGCATTTT	NA	TRBV4-2	NA	TRBJ1-5
CASSPEFGGRNQPQHF	TGTGCCAGCTCACCAGAGTTCGGGGGGAGAAATCAGCCCCAGCATTTT	NA	TRBV18	NA	TRBJ1-5
CASSPPRGPQHF	TGTGCCAGCAGCCCGCCCCGGGGACCCCAGCATTTT	NA	TRBV28	once	TRBJ1-5
CAISNGGSSYEQYF	TGTGCCATCTCCAACGGGGGTAGCTCCTACGAGCAGTACTTC	NA	TRBV21-1	NA	TRBJ2-7
CASSLNPGDQNGYTF	TGCGCCAGCAGCCTGAACCCAGGGGATCAAAATGGCTACACCTTC	NA	TRBV5-1	NA	TRBJ1-2
CASLNRGRNEKLFF	TGTGCCAGCTTGAACAGGGGTAGAAATGAAAAACTGTTTTTT	TRBD1	TRBV2	NA	TRBJ1-4
CASSTSGRRELFF	TGTGCCAGTAGTACTAGCGGGAGGCGGGAGCTGTTTTTT	TRBD2	TRBV19	NA	TRBJ2-2
CASRDAGTGGLMELFF	TGCGCCAGCAGGGATGCCGGGACAGGGGGATTGATGGAACTGTTTTTT	TRBD1	TRBV10-2	NA	TRBJ1-4
CASSFRVGLNTEAFF	TGTGCCAGCAGCTTCCGAGTAGGGCTGAACACTGAAGCTTTCTTT	NA	TRBV6-5	NA	TRBJ1-1
CASSYHRLGGRFYEQYF	TGTGCCAGCAGTTACCATCGTTTAGGGGGGCGGTTCTACGAGCAGTACTTC	NA	TRBV6-8	NA	TRBJ2-7
CASSKVVRRINQPQHF	TGTGCCAGCAGCAAAGTGGTCAGAAGAATAAATCAGCCCCAGCATTTT	NA	TRBV21-1	NA	TRBJ1-5
CASSILYGDEQYF	TGTGCCAGTAGTATACTATACGGGGACGAGCAGTACTTC	NA	TRBV19	NA	TRBJ2-7
CSVRTGMNTEAFF	TGCAGCGTCAGGACAGGAATGAACACTGAAGCTTTCTTT	TRBD1	TRBV29-1	NA	TRBJ1-1
CATSRDSLAYGYTF	TGTGCCACTTCAAGGGACAGCCTTGCCTATGGCTACACCTTC	TRBD1	TRBV15	once	TRBJ1-2
CASSLVWEGEQYF	TGTGCCAGCAGCTTGGTGTGGGAGGGCGAGCAGTACTTC	TRBD2	TRBV5-8	NA	TRBJ2-7
CATSRDLAGHEQFF	TGTGCCACCAGCAGAGACTTAGCGGGGCATGAGCAGTTCTTC	TRBD2	TRBV15	NA	TRBJ2-1
CASSPETQATYGYTF	TGTGCCAGCTCACCGGAGACCCAAGCGACCTATGGCTACACCTTC	NA	TRBV18	few	TRBJ1-2
CASREQGAETQYF	TGTGCCAGCAGAGAACAGGGAGCCGAGACCCAGTACTTC	NA	TRBV6-1	NA	TRBJ2-5
CASSFTGGGYTF	TGTGCCAGCAGTTTCACAGGGGGTGGCTACACCTTC	TRBD1	TRBV27	once	TRBJ1-2
CSANRVYEQYF	TGCAGTGCTAATAGGGTGTACGAGCAGTACTTC	NA	TRBV20-1	once	TRBJ2-7